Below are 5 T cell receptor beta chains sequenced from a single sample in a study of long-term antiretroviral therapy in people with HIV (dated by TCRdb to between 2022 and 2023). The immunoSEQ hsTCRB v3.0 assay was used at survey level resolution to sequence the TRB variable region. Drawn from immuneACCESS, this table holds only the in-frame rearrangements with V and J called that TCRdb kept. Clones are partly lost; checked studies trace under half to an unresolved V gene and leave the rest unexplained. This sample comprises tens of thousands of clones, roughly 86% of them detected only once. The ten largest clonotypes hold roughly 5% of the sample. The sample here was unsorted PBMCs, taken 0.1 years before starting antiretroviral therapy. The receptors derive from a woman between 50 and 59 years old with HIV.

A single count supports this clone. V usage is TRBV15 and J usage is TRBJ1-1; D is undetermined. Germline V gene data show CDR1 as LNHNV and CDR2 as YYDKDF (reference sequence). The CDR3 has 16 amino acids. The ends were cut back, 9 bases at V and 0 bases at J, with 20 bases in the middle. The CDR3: CATRPLSGRVNTEAFF. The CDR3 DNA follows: TGTGCCACAAGACCGTTGTCGGGTAGGGTGAACACTGAAGCTTTCTTT. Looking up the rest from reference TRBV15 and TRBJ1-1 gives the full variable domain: DAMVIQNPRYQVTQFGKPVTLSCSQTLNHNVMYWYQQKSSQAPKLLFHYYDKDFNNEADTPDNFQSRRPNTSFCFLDIRSPGLGDTAMYLCATRPLSGRVNTEAFFGQGTRLTVV.

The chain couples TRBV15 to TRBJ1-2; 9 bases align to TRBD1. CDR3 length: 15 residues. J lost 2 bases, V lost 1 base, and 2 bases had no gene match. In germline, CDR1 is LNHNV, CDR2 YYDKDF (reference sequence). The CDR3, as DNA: TGTGCCACCAGCAGAGCCGGGACAGGGAACTATGGCTACACCTTC. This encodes CATSRAGTGNYGYTF.

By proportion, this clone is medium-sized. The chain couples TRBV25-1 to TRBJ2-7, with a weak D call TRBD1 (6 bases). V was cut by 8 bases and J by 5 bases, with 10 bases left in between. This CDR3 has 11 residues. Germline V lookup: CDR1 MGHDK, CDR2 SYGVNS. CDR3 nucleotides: TGTGCCAGCGCTCCAGGGGACGAGCAGTACTTC. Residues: CASAPGDEQYF.

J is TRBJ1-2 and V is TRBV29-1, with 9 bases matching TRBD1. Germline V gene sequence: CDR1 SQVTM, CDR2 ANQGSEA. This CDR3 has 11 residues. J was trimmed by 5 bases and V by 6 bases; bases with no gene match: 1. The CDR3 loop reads CSVGQGYGYTF. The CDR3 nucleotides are TGCAGCGTCGGACAGGGGTATGGCTACACCTTC.

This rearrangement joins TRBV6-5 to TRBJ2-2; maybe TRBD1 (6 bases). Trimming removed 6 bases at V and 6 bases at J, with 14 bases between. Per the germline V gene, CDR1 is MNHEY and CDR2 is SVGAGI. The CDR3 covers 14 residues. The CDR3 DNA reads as TGTGCCAGCAGCCCAGGGGATTGGGCCGGGGAGCTGTTTTTT. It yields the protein CASSPGDWAGELFF.